This TCR beta chain is from a study of blood T cells in healthy people across ages. Study-level findings and limits: Naive and antigen-experienced cells could not be conclusively compared, given unsorted PBMCs. Changes seen in expanded clonotypes were possibly confounded by donor CMV status left unknown.

CDR1 and CDR2 from the germline V gene are MNHEY and SVGAGI. Trimming shortened V by 2 bases and J by 0 bases, and 22 bases separated the two germline ends. This CDR3 region has 19 residues. The authors ran a second PCR of roughly 6 to 12 cycles using a sample-barcoded 5' primer and a J-beta primer mix. The authors tagged each cDNA molecule using a template-switch adaptor with 12 random nucleotides. TCRdb redid the calling of the 5' RACE reads with MiXCR, one entry per CDR3 protein. The profile shows about 1 million distinct CDR3 sequences, less than 25% of them singletons. This clonotype came up a few times. Its specificity is unknown. The data were also submitted as part of a second study, on T cells of mothers and their children. From that study: The shaping of TCR recombination output by thymic selection is similar in related and unrelated pairs.

The sequenced sample consisted of blood. The sequence came from a girl under 10 years old in good health. V is TRBV6-5 and J is TRBJ1-1; D is perhaps TRBD1 (6 bases). The CDR3 reads CASSYLKPPDRYMNTEAFF. CDR3 coding DNA: TGTGCCAGCAGTTACCTTAAGCCTCCCGACAGGTACATGAACACTGAAGCTTTCTTT.